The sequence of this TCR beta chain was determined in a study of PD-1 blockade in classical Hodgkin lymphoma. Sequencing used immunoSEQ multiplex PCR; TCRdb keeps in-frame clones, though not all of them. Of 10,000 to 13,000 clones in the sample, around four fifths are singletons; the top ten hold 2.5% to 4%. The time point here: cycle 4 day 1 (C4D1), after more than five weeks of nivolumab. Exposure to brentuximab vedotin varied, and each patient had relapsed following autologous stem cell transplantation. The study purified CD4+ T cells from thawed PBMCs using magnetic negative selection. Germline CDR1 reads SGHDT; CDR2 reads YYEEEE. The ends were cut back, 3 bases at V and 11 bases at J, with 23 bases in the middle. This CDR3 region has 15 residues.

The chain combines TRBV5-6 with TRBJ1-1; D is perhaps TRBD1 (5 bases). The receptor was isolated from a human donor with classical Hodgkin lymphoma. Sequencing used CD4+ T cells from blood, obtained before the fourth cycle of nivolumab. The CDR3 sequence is CASSWRARVDRGAFF. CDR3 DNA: TGTGCCAGCAGCTGGAGGGCCAGGGTCGATCGCGGGGCTTTCTTT.